This T cell receptor (beta chain) is drawn from a study of CD8+CD57+ T cells in acquired aplastic anemia. From germline, CDR1 is MNHNS and CDR2 SASEGT. This CDR3 contains 13 residues. Trimming shortened V by 4 bases and J by 5 bases, and 11 bases separated the two germline ends. Profiling that covered TCR beta VDJ and CDR3 relied on genomic DNA as its template. TCRdb called the reads again in MiXCR, with one record for every CDR3 protein. The table records approximately 150,000 distinct CDR3 sequences, more than 45% of them present only once. The table lists this clonotype with many counts. Patients who underwent sequencing had shown CD8+CD57+ cell expansion by flow cytometry.

This receptor was identified in a human donor with aplastic anemia. Sequencing was carried out using sorted CD4+, CD8+, or CD8+CD57+ T cells (not recorded which) from PBMCs. This chain joins TRBV6-1 and TRBJ2-5; tentative D call: TRBD2 (6 bases). CDR3 DNA sequence: TGTGCCAGCAGTGGACTAGGGTTGGAGACCCAGTACTTC. As protein: CASSGLGLETQYF.